The clone carrying this T cell receptor beta chain was observed many times. Antigen specificity is unknown. This specimen comes from a study of T-cell memory formation after mild COVID-19. Germline CDR1 is DFQATT and CDR2 is SNEGSKA (reference sequence). The CDR3 loop spans 14 amino acids. Between the trimmed V and J ends, which lost 1 base and 2 bases, there was a span of 12 bases. Study-wide results and limits: CD4+ contracting clones lay mainly in CM and EM, CD8+ ones in EMRA.

TCRdb redid the calling of the 5' RACE reads with MiXCR, one entry per CDR3 protein. The data hold about 100,000 distinct CDR3 sequences, with approximately 10% observed a single time. This sequence was found in a man between 18 and 35 years old who had mild COVID-19 (a few samples of this study predate the infection). Cell type and time point are not known. The material sequenced was PBMCs or a T cell subset sorted from them (not recorded which). The chain uses TRBV20-1 and TRBJ2-7; D is unresolved. The CDR3 DNA is TGCAGTGCTAGAGGTGAAGACCAGACCTACGAGCAGTACTTC. This codes for CSARGEDQTYEQYF.